This T cell receptor beta chain is from a study of technical replicates of blood from several donors. The CDR3 consists of 16 residues. Germline CDR1 reads SSHAT; CDR2 reads FNYEAQ (reference sequence). V was shortened by 1 base and J by 3 bases, with 13 bases between the two germline ends. Repertoires were generated with immunoSEQ multiplex PCR, while TCRdb's copy carries only in-frame clones and drops some. The sample lists approximately 50,000 clones; approximately 86% were seen once. The gene calls are TRBV7-7 and TRBJ2-1; D might be TRBD2 (6 bases). The source is a human donor in good health. Some clones in this sample may be carry-over from other donors' samples. The material sequenced was PBMCs. The CDR3 loop is CASSLELSGLYNEQFF. The CDR3 bases are TGTGCCAGCAGCTTAGAGCTTAGCGGCCTCTACAATGAGCAGTTCTTC.